The rows below give T cell receptor beta chains drawn from one sample of a study of T cells in Graves' hyperthyroidism and ophthalmopathy. TCRdb reprocessed the multiplex PCR reads via MiXCR and lists one record per CDR3 protein. The sample holds about 580,000 distinct CDR3 sequences, approximately 15% seen once. Sequencing was performed on blood. Every receptor here comes from a woman aged 25 to 39 with Graves' hyperthyroidism that later progressed to Graves' ophthalmopathy. CDR3s include the opening cysteine and the closing phenylalanine or tryptophan. D genes are given only for firm matches. Part of the rows lack a size; the others show once, few, many or a class for expanded clones.

length: 13
J: TRBJ2-1
D: -
V: TRBV3-1
size: few
CDR3: CASSRRRPEEQFF
DNA: TGTGCCAGCAGCCGCCGCCGCCCCGAAGAGCAGTTCTTC

length: 14
J: TRBJ2-7
D: -
V: TRBV7-9
size: -
CDR3: CASSLGNGFYEQYF
DNA: TGTGCCAGCAGCTTAGGTAATGGATTCTACGAGCAGTACTTC

length: 12
J: TRBJ1-1
D: -
V: TRBV12-3/TRBV12-4
size: many
CDR3: CASIFPPNEAFF
DNA: TGTGCCAGCATTTTCCCTCCCAATGAAGCTTTCTTT

length: 18
J: TRBJ1-1
D: -
V: TRBV4-2
size: -
CDR3: CASSQEEGGTVVETEAFF
DNA: TGTGCCAGCAGCCAAGAAGAGGGGGGCACAGTAGTAGAAACTGAAGCTTTCTTT

length: 14
J: TRBJ2-7
D: -
V: TRBV12-3/TRBV12-4
size: many
CDR3: CASTKRAVPGEQYF
DNA: TGTGCCAGCACCAAACGGGCGGTTCCGGGCGAGCAGTACTTC

length: 13
J: TRBJ1-5
D: -
V: TRBV24-1
size: -
CDR3: CATSGRGPQPQHF
DNA: TGTGCCACCAGTGGAAGGGGACCTCAGCCCCAGCATTTT

length: 11
J: TRBJ2-7
D: -
V: TRBV2
size: many
CDR3: CASSVPGEQYF
DNA: TGTGCCAGCAGTGTTCCGGGGGAGCAGTACTTC

length: 17
J: TRBJ1-2
D: TRBD1
V: TRBV19
size: many
CDR3: CASSRTGQGALNYGYTF
DNA: TGTGCCAGTAGTAGAACGGGACAGGGGGCCCTTAACTATGGCTACACCTTC

length: 16
J: TRBJ2-7
D: TRBD1
V: TRBV28
size: many
CDR3: CASRQASGQGTYEQYF
DNA: TGTGCCAGCAGACAGGCCTCGGGACAGGGTACCTACGAGCAGTACTTC

length: 17
J: TRBJ2-1
D: TRBD2
V: TRBV25-1
size: few
CDR3: CASTLGGTSGKYNEQFF
DNA: TGTGCCAGCACCCTAGGAGGGACTAGCGGGAAATACAATGAGCAGTTCTTC

length: 13
J: TRBJ1-1
D: TRBD1
V: TRBV7-9
size: many
CDR3: CASSVQGYTEAFF
DNA: TGTGCCAGCAGCGTACAGGGGTACACTGAAGCTTTCTTT

length: 13
J: TRBJ2-7
D: -
V: TRBV27
size: few
CDR3: CASGRDIPYEQYF
DNA: TGTGCCAGCGGAAGGGACATCCCCTACGAGCAGTACTTC

length: 14
J: TRBJ2-1
D: -
V: TRBV25-1
size: -
CDR3: CASSNPGTYNEQFF
DNA: TGTGCCAGCAGTAACCCCGGGACCTACAATGAGCAGTTCTTC

length: 13
J: TRBJ2-7
D: -
V: TRBV7-3
size: few
CDR3: CASSPGLPEEQYF
DNA: TGTGCCAGCAGCCCGGGACTCCCCGAGGAGCAGTACTTC

length: 13
J: TRBJ1-5
D: -
V: TRBV30
size: few
CDR3: CAVRDDEYQPQHF
DNA: TGTGCCGTCCGGGACGATGAGTATCAGCCCCAGCATTTT

length: 16
J: TRBJ2-7
D: TRBD2
V: TRBV19
size: many
CDR3: CASSSPGLAYSYEQYF
DNA: TGTGCCAGTAGTAGCCCGGGACTAGCGTATTCCTACGAGCAGTACTTC

length: 14
J: TRBJ1-4
D: -
V: TRBV7-9
size: many
CDR3: CASSLSATNEKLFF
DNA: TGTGCCAGCAGTTTGAGCGCAACTAATGAAAAACTGTTTTTT

length: 15
J: TRBJ2-5
D: TRBD2
V: TRBV30
size: many
CDR3: CASSGVAGFIETQYF
DNA: TGTGCCTCGAGTGGGGTAGCGGGTTTCATAGAGACCCAGTACTTC

length: 13
J: TRBJ1-1
D: -
V: TRBV19
size: many
CDR3: CASSYGLNTEAFF
DNA: TGTGCCAGTAGTTATGGGCTGAACACTGAAGCTTTCTTT

length: 13
J: TRBJ2-3
D: -
V: TRBV18
size: -
CDR3: CATGRERADTQYF
DNA: TGTGCAACAGGCAGGGAGAGGGCAGATACGCAGTATTTT

length: 15
J: TRBJ2-1
D: TRBD2
V: TRBV2
size: -
CDR3: CASRIRATSENEQFF
DNA: TGTGCCAGCCGAATCCGAGCCACTAGCGAAAATGAGCAGTTCTTC

length: 15
J: TRBJ2-2
D: TRBD1
V: TRBV14
size: few
CDR3: CASSQGTGGTGELFF
DNA: TGTGCCAGCAGCCAGGGGACAGGGGGCACCGGGGAGCTGTTTTTT

length: 15
J: TRBJ2-7
D: TRBD2
V: TRBV27
size: medium-sized
CDR3: CASSFGTSGRYEQYF
DNA: TGTGCCAGCAGTTTCGGGACTAGCGGGAGATACGAGCAGTACTTC

length: 13
J: TRBJ2-1
D: -
V: TRBV9
size: -
CDR3: CASSPPGKDEQFF
DNA: TGTGCCAGCAGCCCACCCGGGAAGGATGAGCAGTTCTTC

length: 13
J: TRBJ1-1
D: -
V: TRBV19
size: many
CDR3: CASSISPSTEAFF
DNA: TGTGCCAGTAGTATTTCCCCCTCCACTGAAGCTTTCTTT

length: 11
J: TRBJ1-2
D: -
V: TRBV2
size: many
CDR3: CATRGGHGYTF
DNA: TGTGCCACTCGAGGGGGGCATGGCTACACCTTC

length: 13
J: TRBJ1-3
D: -
V: TRBV28
size: many
CDR3: CASSFLLRPDRYF
DNA: TGTGCCAGCAGTTTCCTATTACGACCGGACAGATATTTT

length: 14
J: TRBJ2-3
D: TRBD2
V: TRBV20-1
size: many
CDR3: CSARSGSETDTQYF
DNA: TGCAGTGCCCGTAGCGGGAGTGAAACAGATACGCAGTATTTT

length: 12
J: TRBJ1-1
D: -
V: TRBV7-9
size: many
CDR3: CASSLEWTEAFF
DNA: TGTGCCAGCAGCTTAGAATGGACTGAAGCTTTCTTT

length: 15
J: TRBJ2-3
D: -
V: TRBV9
size: few
CDR3: CASSVVGSMVDTQYF
DNA: TGTGCCAGCAGCGTAGTCGGATCAATGGTGGATACGCAGTATTTT

length: 13
J: TRBJ1-1
D: -
V: TRBV13
size: many
CDR3: CAISFEGGTEAFF
DNA: TGTGCCATCAGCTTCGAGGGTGGCACTGAAGCTTTCTTT

length: 14
J: TRBJ2-4
D: -
V: TRBV5-8
size: few
CDR3: CASREFSTKNIQYF
DNA: TGTGCCAGCAGAGAGTTCAGTACCAAAAACATTCAGTACTTC

length: 15
J: TRBJ2-1
D: -
V: TRBV6-1
size: -
CDR3: CASSPGTAGRNEQFF
DNA: TGTGCCAGCAGTCCCGGGACCGCAGGACGCAATGAGCAGTTCTTC

length: 12
J: TRBJ2-7
D: -
V: TRBV2
size: many
CDR3: CASRGDPLEQYF
DNA: TGTGCCAGCAGGGGGGACCCGCTCGAGCAGTACTTC

length: 15
J: TRBJ2-7
D: -
V: TRBV15
size: many
CDR3: CATSTDSFNSYEQYF
DNA: TGTGCCACCAGCACGGACAGCTTTAACTCCTACGAGCAGTACTTC

length: 11
J: TRBJ2-3
D: TRBD2
V: TRBV7-9
size: -
CDR3: CASREGTSLYF
DNA: TGTGCCAGCAGGGAGGGGACTAGCTTGTATTTT

length: 15
J: TRBJ1-5
D: -
V: TRBV5-5
size: many
CDR3: CASSSWWGSNQPQHF
DNA: TGTGCCAGCAGCTCATGGTGGGGGAGCAATCAGCCCCAGCATTTT

length: 11
J: TRBJ1-1
D: -
V: TRBV7-2
size: many
CDR3: CASSNPRAAFF
DNA: TGTGCCAGCAGTAACCCCCGGGCAGCTTTCTTT

length: 17
J: TRBJ1-1
D: -
V: TRBV28
size: -
CDR3: CASSLVPDGRGDGEDFF
DNA: TGTGCCAGCAGTTTGGTACCCGATGGGAGGGGGGATGGTGAAGATTTCTTT

length: 14
J: TRBJ1-4
D: -
V: TRBV29-1
size: many
CDR3: CSASDRSTNEKLFF
DNA: TGCAGCGCCTCGGACAGATCAACTAATGAAAAACTGTTTTTT

length: 12
J: TRBJ2-7
D: TRBD1
V: TRBV28
size: many
CDR3: CASGGQGLEQYF
DNA: TGTGCCAGCGGGGGACAGGGGCTAGAGCAGTACTTC

length: 15
J: TRBJ1-1
D: -
V: TRBV28
size: many
CDR3: CASSLSRVLFTEAFF
DNA: TGTGCCAGCAGTTTATCCAGGGTTCTTTTCACTGAAGCTTTCTTT

length: 16
J: TRBJ1-1
D: -
V: TRBV27
size: -
CDR3: CTSRQASNAKKGEAFF
DNA: TGTACCAGCAGGCAGGCATCCAACGCGAAAAAGGGCGAAGCTTTCTTT

length: 11
J: TRBJ2-7
D: -
V: TRBV28
size: many
CDR3: CATGTSYEQYF
DNA: TGTGCCACAGGGACCTCCTACGAGCAGTACTTC

length: 16
J: TRBJ1-1
D: -
V: TRBV11-3
size: many
CDR3: CASSLDQIGGGPEAFF
DNA: TGTGCCAGCAGCTTAGATCAAATCGGGGGAGGGCCTGAAGCTTTCTTT

length: 15
J: TRBJ2-5
D: -
V: TRBV19
size: many
CDR3: CASSIADTRQETQYF
DNA: TGTGCCAGTAGTATAGCTGATACACGACAAGAGACCCAGTACTTC

length: 16
J: TRBJ2-2
D: -
V: TRBV30
size: many
CDR3: CAWTFTGVGSTGELFF
DNA: TGTGCCTGGACCTTTACGGGGGTCGGGAGTACCGGGGAGCTGTTTTTT

length: 17
J: TRBJ2-1
D: TRBD1
V: TRBV6-1
size: many
CDR3: CASSDGNRGYSYNEQFF
DNA: TGTGCCAGCAGTGACGGTAACAGGGGTTACTCCTACAATGAGCAGTTCTTC

length: 11
J: TRBJ2-3
D: -
V: TRBV14
size: -
CDR3: CASSKLDTQYF
DNA: TGTGCCAGCAGCAAACTAGATACGCAGTATTTT

length: 14
J: TRBJ2-7
D: -
V: TRBV20-1
size: once
CDR3: CSARGSGNNYEQHF
DNA: TGCAGTGCTAGAGGAAGCGGCAATAACTACGAGCAGCACTTC

length: 15
J: TRBJ1-3
D: -
V: TRBV18
size: few
CDR3: CASSQDGLSGNTIYF
DNA: TGTGCCAGCTCACAAGACGGACTCTCTGGAAACACCATATATTTT

length: 16
J: TRBJ1-1
D: -
V: TRBV6-1
size: many
CDR3: CASSPGFLGEGTEAFF
DNA: TGTGCCAGCAGTCCTGGATTTTTGGGGGAAGGCACTGAAGCTTTCTTT

length: 13
J: TRBJ2-2
D: -
V: TRBV29-1
size: few
CDR3: CSVGGTYTGELFF
DNA: TGCAGCGTTGGGGGGACGTACACCGGGGAGCTGTTTTTT

length: 16
J: TRBJ2-2
D: -
V: TRBV27
size: many
CDR3: CASSFFPRENTGELFF
DNA: TGTGCCAGCAGTTTCTTTCCCAGGGAGAACACCGGGGAGCTGTTTTTT

length: 17
J: TRBJ1-4
D: -
V: TRBV2
size: many
CDR3: CASGDRRLLATNEKLFF
DNA: TGTGCCAGCGGTGACAGGCGGCTGTTAGCAACTAATGAAAAACTGTTTTTT

length: 17
J: TRBJ2-5
D: TRBD2
V: TRBV20-1
size: many
CDR3: CSARRGTSAGGMETQYF
DNA: TGCAGTGCTAGGCGCGGGACTAGTGCCGGGGGCATGGAGACCCAGTACTTC

length: 16
J: TRBJ1-4
D: -
V: TRBV4-1
size: -
CDR3: CASSLRGIGAAEKLFF
DNA: TGCGCCAGCAGCCTTAGAGGGATAGGGGCAGCTGAAAAACTGTTTTTT

length: 12
J: TRBJ2-1
D: TRBD2
V: TRBV28
size: many
CDR3: CASSLWREGGFF
DNA: TGTGCCAGCAGTTTGTGGCGGGAGGGCGGGTTCTTC

length: 13
J: TRBJ1-1
D: -
V: TRBV5-1
size: many
CDR3: CASSLAGGGEAFF
DNA: TGCGCCAGCAGCTTGGCGGGGGGGGGAGAAGCTTTCTTT

length: 17
J: TRBJ2-6
D: -
V: TRBV4-1
size: -
CDR3: CASSQVFMDSGANVLTF
DNA: TGCGCCAGCAGCCAAGTATTCATGGACTCTGGGGCCAACGTCCTGACTTTC